These T cell receptor beta chains were read from a single sample in a study of cytomegalovirus exposure and HLA in healthy donors. This table comes from immunoSEQ multiplex PCR, and its TCRdb copy is limited to in-frame clones, with some not included. In the table there are about 280,000 clones, approximately 87% of which are singletons. Sequencing was carried out using PBMCs. Source of these receptors: a woman aged 18-35 years in good health and CMV-seronegative. Both conserved end residues are part of each CDR3. A D gene is named only where the DNA matches it firmly. Only some rows state a clone size, as once, few, many or a class for expanded clones.

j_gene | d_gene | v_gene | abundance | CDR3nt | CDR3aa
TRBJ2-7 | - | TRBV28 | - | TGTGCCAGCAGTTTACGGCGGGTTTTCTCCTACGAGCAGTACTTC | CASSLRRVFSYEQYF
TRBJ2-1 | - | TRBV27 | - | TGTGCCAGCAGTTTATCCCACGGGGGGCTTAAGAATGAGCAGTTCTTC | CASSLSHGGLKNEQFF
TRBJ2-3 | - | TRBV9 | - | TGTGCCAGCAGCGTATCCGGTAATCCCACAGATACGCAGTATTTT | CASSVSGNPTDTQYF
TRBJ2-1 | - | TRBV4-3 | - | TGCGCCAGCAGCCAAGTAAGAGCGGCAAGCTACAATGAGCAGTTCTTC | CASSQVRAASYNEQFF
TRBJ2-7 | TRBD1 | TRBV6-1 | - | TGTGCCAGCCCGCCGGGACAGGGCCGCGGCGAGCAGTACTTC | CASPPGQGRGEQYF
TRBJ1-5 | TRBD1 | TRBV19 | - | TGTGCCAGTACCAAGACAGGGGGTAGCAATCAGCCCCAGCATTTT | CASTKTGGSNQPQHF
TRBJ1-4 | TRBD1 | TRBV18 | - | TGTGCCAGCTCATCGGACAGGGGGGTCGAAAAACTGTTTTTT | CASSSDRGVEKLFF
TRBJ2-7 | - | TRBV2 | once | TGTGCCAGCAGGGCGGACAGTTCCTACGAGCAGTACTTC | CASRADSSYEQYF
TRBJ2-5 | TRBD1 | TRBV28 | - | TGTGCCAGCGGGCTTTGGACAGGTGAAGAGACCCAGTACTTC | CASGLWTGEETQYF
TRBJ2-5 | TRBD2 | TRBV9 | - | TGTGCCAGCAGCCCACCGCACCACCGAGCGGGAGTGGGGCGAGAGACCCAGTACTTC | CASSPPHHRAGVGRETQYF
TRBJ1-1 | - | TRBV4-3 | - | TGCGCCAGCAGCCAAGATCTGGGGGCCGGCGGTGAAGCTTTCTTT | CASSQDLGAGGEAFF
TRBJ2-7 | - | TRBV7-9 | - | TGTGCCAGCAGCTTAGGTCTTACAACCGAGCAGTACTTC | CASSLGLTTEQYF
TRBJ2-1 | TRBD2 | TRBV29-1 | - | TGCAGCGTTGGCGGGACTAGCGGCTACAATGAGCAGTTCTTC | CSVGGTSGYNEQFF
TRBJ1-2 | - | TRBV6-4 | - | TGTGCCAACCCGGATTGGGGGGAGATTTATGGCTACACCTTC | CANPDWGEIYGYTF
TRBJ2-3 | TRBD1 | TRBV7-8 | - | TGTGCCAGCAGCTTATCCCGGACAGGGGAGGATACGCAGTATTTT | CASSLSRTGEDTQYF